Listed here are 10 T cell receptor beta chains from one sample, sequenced in a study of OX40 agonist ivuxolimab in advanced cancers. TCRdb's table, derived via immunoSEQ multiplex PCR, lists solely in-frame clones and lacks some. The table shows under 50,000 clones, with around 87% occurring only once. This specimen was CD4+ or CD8+ T cells sorted from blood, taken in a trial of the OX40 agonist ivuxolimab. The source of these receptors is an adult with an advanced solid tumor such as melanoma, head and neck, liver or kidney cancer.

This rearrangement joins TRBV29-1 to TRBJ1-1, with D possibly being TRBD1 (5 bases). The V gene lost 0 bases and the J gene lost 0 bases, with 14 bases spanning the gap. Germline values: CDR1 SQVTM, CDR2 ANQGSEA. The CDR3 is made up of 16 amino acids. The CDR3 sequence: CSVEEPAGPMNTEAFF. The CDR3, as DNA: TGCAGCGTTGAAGAACCGGCAGGGCCCATGAACACTGAAGCTTTCTTT.

The V and J genes are TRBV7-9 and TRBJ2-7; D unclear. The CDR3 sequence is 12 residues long. CDR1 SEHNR and CDR2 FQNEAQ come from the germline V gene (reference sequence). Trimming cost V 8 bases and J 0 bases, with 8 bases left between them. Here the CDR3 reads CASEASSYEQYF. The CDR3 region has the DNA TGTGCCAGCGAAGCCTCCTCCTACGAGCAGTACTTC.

The chain combines TRBV6-5 with TRBJ2-1; no definite D call. This CDR3 is built from 13 residues. Looked up from germline, CDR1 is MNHEY and CDR2 is SVGAGI. Deletions cut 3 bases from V and 2 bases from J, with 5 bases between. The CDR3 DNA reads as TGTGCCAGCAGTTATGACCCCTACAATGAGCAGTTCTTC. The encoded protein is CASSYDPYNEQFF.

This chain connects TRBV5-4 to TRBJ1-1; a weak D match, TRBD1 (5 bases). The CDR3 is 13 residues long. CDR1 SGHNT and CDR2 YYREEE come from the germline V gene (reference sequence). V lost 4 bases and J 2 bases, leaving 9 bases between the germline ends. CDR3 coding DNA: TGTGCCAGCAGCGCGACAGTCAACACTGAAGCTTTCTTT. This sequence encodes CASSATVNTEAFF. Combining the CDR3 with reference TRBV5-4 and TRBJ1-1 gives the whole variable domain ETGVTQSPTHLIKTRGQQVTLRCSSQSGHNTVSWYQQALGQGPQFIFQYYREEENGRGNFPPRFSGLQFPNYSSELNVNALELDDSALYLCASSATVNTEAFFGQGTRLTVV.

This chain uses TRBV2 with TRBJ1-2, with D perhaps TRBD1 (5 bases). V shed 6 bases and J shed 0 bases, with 14 bases lying between them. There are 15 residues in the CDR3. Germline V gene sequence: CDR1 SNHLY, CDR2 FYNNEI. The CDR3 nucleotides are TGTGCCAGCAGCCCCTTGGCGGGACCTAACTATGGCTACACCTTC. Translating gives CASSPLAGPNYGYTF.

The chain combines TRBV14 with TRBJ2-1; 9 nucleotides agree with TRBD2. This CDR3 is built from 15 residues. After removal of 5 bases from V and 8 bases from J, the junction contained 10 bases not matched to a gene. The germline V gene has CDR1 SGHDN and CDR2 FVKESK. CDR3 nucleotide sequence: TGTGCCAGCAGCTTATGGGGTAGCGGGAGTGATGAGCAGTTCTTC. This encodes CASSLWGSGSDEQFF.

This clone was counted between two and nine times. V is TRBV10-1 and J is TRBJ2-7; 8 bases match TRBD2. After removal of 8 bases from V and 5 bases from J, the junction contained 14 bases not matched to a gene. Germline CDR1 and CDR2: WNHNN and SYGVQD (reference sequence). CDR3 length: 15 residues. DNA of the CDR3: TGCGCCAGCGCCCAGGCGGGGGGAAAAGGGGACGAGCAGTACTTC. This codes for CASAQAGGKGDEQYF.

The J gene is TRBJ2-3, the V gene TRBV7-2; D may match TRBD1 or TRBD2 (6 bases each). Trimming pared 1 base from V and 2 bases from J, leaving 13 bases between. The CDR3 spans 16 residues. The V gene's germline CDR1 is SGHTA and CDR2 FQGNSA. The CDR3 reads CASSLGRGRDTDTQYF. The CDR3, as DNA: TGTGCCAGCAGCTTAGGACGGGGGCGAGACACAGATACGCAGTATTTT.

A few counts support this clone. The chain combines TRBV25-1 with TRBJ2-3, with 7 bases matching TRBD2. Germline CDR1 MGHDK, CDR2 SYGVNS. The CDR3 contains 14 residues. The junction had 7 bases not matched to a gene; V was cut back by 6 bases and J by 4 bases. The CDR3 protein is CASREGGISDTQYF. DNA for the CDR3: TGTGCCAGCAGAGAGGGAGGGATATCAGATACGCAGTATTTT.

This clone has a handful of counts. The rearrangement uses TRBV7-9 and TRBJ1-2; D is undetermined. The germline V gene has CDR1 SEHNR and CDR2 FQNEAQ (reference sequence). The V end lost 8 bases, the J end lost 9 bases, and 10 bases lay between the germline ends. The CDR3 consists of 10 residues. As DNA, the CDR3 is TGTGCCAGCGGGAGCCGTAGCTACACCTTC. The encoded protein is CASGSRSYTF.